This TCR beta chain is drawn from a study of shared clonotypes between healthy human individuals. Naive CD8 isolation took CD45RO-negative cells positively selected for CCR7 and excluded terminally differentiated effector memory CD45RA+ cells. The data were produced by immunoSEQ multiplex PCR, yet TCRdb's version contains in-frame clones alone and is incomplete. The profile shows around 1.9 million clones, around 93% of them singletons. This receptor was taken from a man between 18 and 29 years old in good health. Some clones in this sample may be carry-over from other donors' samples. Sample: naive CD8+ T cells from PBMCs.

The CDR3 DNA reads as TGTGCCAGCTCACCACCGGTTAGCGGGGCCTTTAATGAGCAGTTCTTC. Protein sequence: CASSPPVSGAFNEQFF. V gene TRBV18 combines with J gene TRBJ2-1; 8 bases are shared with TRBD2. CDR1 and CDR2 from the germline V gene are KGHSH and LQKENI. V trimming: 0 bases; J trimming: 7 bases; junction bases outside the gene matches: 8. The CDR3 extends over 16 amino acids.